This note documents a single T cell receptor (beta chain) sequence. Antigen specificity is unknown. Measured with immunoSEQ multiplex PCR; TCRdb has only the in-frame clones, and not every one. The sample records 50,000 to 70,000 clones, approximately 84% being singletons. Autoimmune disease history or systemic immunosuppression disqualified patients. The data derive from a study of OX40 agonist ivuxolimab in advanced cancers. Study details: Patients enrolled in dose escalation were diagnosed with hepatocellular carcinoma, melanoma, renal cell or head and neck cancer.

Notes on the study in general: Low levels of normalized T-cell clonal expansion also appeared in some nonresponders. Antigen specificity of clonally expanded peripheral T cells was not established.

The receptor comes from an adult with an advanced solid tumor such as melanoma, head and neck, liver or kidney cancer. This specimen was CD4+ or CD8+ T cells sorted from blood, taken in a trial of the OX40 agonist ivuxolimab.

The CDR3 DNA follows: TGCGCCAGCACTCTCGGCGGGGGATCCGGAAACACCATATATTTT. Translation gives CASTLGGGSGNTIYF. The gene calls are TRBV5-1 and TRBJ1-3; TRBD1 might be the D (5 bases). In germline, CDR1 is SGHRS, CDR2 YFSETQ. The CDR3 spans 15 residues. The V end was cut by 6 bases, the J end by 4 bases, with 17 bases between. Drawing the rest from reference TRBV5-1 and TRBJ1-3, the complete variable domain is KAGVTQTPRYLIKTRGQQVTLSCSPISGHRSVSWYQQTPGQGLQFLFEYFSETQRNKGNFPGRFSGRQFSNSRSEMNVSTLELGDSALYLCASTLGGGSGNTIYFGEGSWLTVV.